This T cell receptor (beta chain) was sequenced during a study of blood T cell repertoires in COVID-19. Across the study: Whether acute or convalescent, the COVID-19 samples came from the United States, Italy and Spain. The cDNA or gDNA used as material had been derived from T cells, B-cell-depleted T cells, or PBMCs.

In the original analysis: Reference gene primer amplification in the assay estimated nucleated cell counts. Profiling relied on immunoSEQ multiplex PCR, and the TCRdb table lists in-frame clones only, not all of them. V and J calls and clone size come straight from that table; D and trimming were deduced from the DNA. The sample records 250,000 to 300,000 clones, around 83% being singletons. Sequenced input: peripheral blood. This sequence was found in a man older than 75 with acute or convalescent COVID-19.

The CDR3 DNA sequence: TGTGCCAGCAGTTTGCCCGGAGGGGCCCAGCATTTT. As protein: CASSLPGGAQHF. The chain has TRBV12-3 or TRBV12-4 and TRBJ1-5, with D maybe TRBD1 (5 bases). CDR3 size: 12 residues. V lost 3 bases and J 11 bases, leaving 11 bases between the germline ends.